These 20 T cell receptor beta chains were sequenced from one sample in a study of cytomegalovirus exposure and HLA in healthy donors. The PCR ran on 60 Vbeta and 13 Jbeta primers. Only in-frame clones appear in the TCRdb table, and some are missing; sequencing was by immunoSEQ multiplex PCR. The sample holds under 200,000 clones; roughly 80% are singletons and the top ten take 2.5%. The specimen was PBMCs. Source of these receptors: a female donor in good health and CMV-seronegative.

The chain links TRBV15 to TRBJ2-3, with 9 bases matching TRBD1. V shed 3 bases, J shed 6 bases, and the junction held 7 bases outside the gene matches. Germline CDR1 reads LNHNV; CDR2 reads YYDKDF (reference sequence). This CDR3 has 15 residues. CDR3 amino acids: CATSSGTGGADTQYF. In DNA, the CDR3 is TGTGCCACCAGCAGTGGCACAGGGGGCGCGGATACGCAGTATTTT. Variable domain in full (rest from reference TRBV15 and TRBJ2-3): DAMVIQNPRYQVTQFGKPVTLSCSQTLNHNVMYWYQQKSSQAPKLLFHYYDKDFNNEADTPDNFQSRRPNTSFCFLDIRSPGLGDTAMYLCATSSGTGGADTQYFGPGTRLTVL.

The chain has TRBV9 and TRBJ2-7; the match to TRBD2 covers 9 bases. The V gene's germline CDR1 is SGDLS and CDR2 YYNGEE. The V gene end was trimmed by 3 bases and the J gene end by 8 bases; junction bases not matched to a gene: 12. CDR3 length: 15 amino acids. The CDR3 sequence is CASSEGGGRAFQQYF. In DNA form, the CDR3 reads TGTGCCAGCAGCGAGGGTGGCGGGAGGGCCTTCCAGCAGTACTTC.

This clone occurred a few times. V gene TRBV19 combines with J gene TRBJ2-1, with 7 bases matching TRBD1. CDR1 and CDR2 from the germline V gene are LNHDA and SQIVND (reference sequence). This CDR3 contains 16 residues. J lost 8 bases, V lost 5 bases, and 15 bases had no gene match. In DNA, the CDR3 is TGTGCCAGTAGTCCCCAGGGGGACGGAATTATCGATGAGCAGTTCTTC. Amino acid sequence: CASSPQGDGIIDEQFF.

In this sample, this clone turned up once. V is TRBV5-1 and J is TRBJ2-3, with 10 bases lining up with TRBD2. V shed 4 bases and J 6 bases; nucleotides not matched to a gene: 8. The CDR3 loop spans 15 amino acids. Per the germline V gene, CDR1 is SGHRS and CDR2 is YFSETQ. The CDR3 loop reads CASSPTAGGQDTQYF. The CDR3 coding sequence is TGCGCCAGCAGCCCCACAGCGGGGGGGCAGGATACGCAGTATTTT. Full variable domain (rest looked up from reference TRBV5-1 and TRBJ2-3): KAGVTQTPRYLIKTRGQQVTLSCSPISGHRSVSWYQQTPGQGLQFLFEYFSETQRNKGNFPGRFSGRQFSNSRSEMNVSTLELGDSALYLCASSPTAGGQDTQYFGPGTRLTVL.

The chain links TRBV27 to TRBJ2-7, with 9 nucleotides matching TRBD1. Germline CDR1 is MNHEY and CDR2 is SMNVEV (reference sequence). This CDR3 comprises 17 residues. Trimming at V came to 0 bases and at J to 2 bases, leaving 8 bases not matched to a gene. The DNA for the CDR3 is TGTGCCAGCAGTTTATCTCCTCCGGGACAGGGAGCCTACGAGCAGTACTTC. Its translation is CASSLSPPGQGAYEQYF.

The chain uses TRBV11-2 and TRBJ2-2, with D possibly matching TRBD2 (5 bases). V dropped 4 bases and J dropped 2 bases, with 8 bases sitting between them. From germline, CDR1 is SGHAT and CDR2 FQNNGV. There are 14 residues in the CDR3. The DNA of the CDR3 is TGTGCCAGCAGCTCCTCGGGAAACACCGGGGAGCTGTTTTTT. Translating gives CASSSSGNTGELFF.

The CDR3 reads CASSGQGLNTGELFF. CDR3 nucleotides: TGTGCCAGCAGCGGACAGGGTTTGAACACCGGGGAGCTGTTTTTT. The chain has TRBV7-3 and TRBJ2-2; 8 bases are a match to TRBD1. CDR3 length: 15 amino acids. With 5 bases clipped from V and 1 base from J, the junction kept 3 bases outside the gene matches. CDR1 and CDR2 from the germline V gene are SGHTA and FQGTGA.

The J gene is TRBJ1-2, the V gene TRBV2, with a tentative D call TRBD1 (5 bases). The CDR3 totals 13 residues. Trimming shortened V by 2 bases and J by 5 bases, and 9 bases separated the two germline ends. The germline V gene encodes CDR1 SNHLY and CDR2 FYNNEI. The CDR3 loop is CASSEQGKYGYTF. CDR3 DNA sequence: TGTGCCAGCAGTGAACAGGGAAAGTATGGCTACACCTTC.

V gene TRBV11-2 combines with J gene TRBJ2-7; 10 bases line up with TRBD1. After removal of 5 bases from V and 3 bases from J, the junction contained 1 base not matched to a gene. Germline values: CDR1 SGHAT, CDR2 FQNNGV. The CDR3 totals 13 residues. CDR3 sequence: CASSGDRGYEQYF. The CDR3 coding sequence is TGTGCCAGCAGCGGGGACAGGGGCTACGAGCAGTACTTC.

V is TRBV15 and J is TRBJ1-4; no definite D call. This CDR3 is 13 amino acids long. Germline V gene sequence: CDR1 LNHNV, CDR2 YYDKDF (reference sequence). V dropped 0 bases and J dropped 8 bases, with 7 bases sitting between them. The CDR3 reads CATSRDREEKLFF. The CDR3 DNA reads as TGTGCCACCAGCAGAGATCGGGAAGAAAAACTGTTTTTT.

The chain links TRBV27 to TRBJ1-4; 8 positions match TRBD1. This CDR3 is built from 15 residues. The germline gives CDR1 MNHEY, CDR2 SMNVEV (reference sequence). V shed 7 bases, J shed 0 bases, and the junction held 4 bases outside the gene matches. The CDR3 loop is CASMVGQATNEKLFF. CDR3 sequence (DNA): TGTGCCAGCATGGTGGGACAGGCAACTAATGAAAAACTGTTTTTT.

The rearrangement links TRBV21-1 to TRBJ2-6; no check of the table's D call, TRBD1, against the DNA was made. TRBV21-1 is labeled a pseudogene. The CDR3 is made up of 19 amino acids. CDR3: CASSTLTGCYLLGANVLTF. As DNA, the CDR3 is TGTGCCAGCAGCACCTTGACAGGGTGCTACCTTTTGGGGGCCAACGTCCTGACTTTC.

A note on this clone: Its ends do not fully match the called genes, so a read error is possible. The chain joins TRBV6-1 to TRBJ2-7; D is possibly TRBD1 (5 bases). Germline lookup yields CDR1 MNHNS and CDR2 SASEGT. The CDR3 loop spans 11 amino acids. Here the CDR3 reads CASSEAVRAVF. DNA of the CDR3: TGTGCCAGCAGTGAAGCCGTCAGGGCAGTATTC.

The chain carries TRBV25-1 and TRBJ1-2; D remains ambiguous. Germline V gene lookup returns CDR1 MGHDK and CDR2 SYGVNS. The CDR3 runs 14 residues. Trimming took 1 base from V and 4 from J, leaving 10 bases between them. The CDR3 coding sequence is TGTGCCAGCAGTGAATCGCGGATTCCCTATGGCTACACCTTC. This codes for CASSESRIPYGYTF.

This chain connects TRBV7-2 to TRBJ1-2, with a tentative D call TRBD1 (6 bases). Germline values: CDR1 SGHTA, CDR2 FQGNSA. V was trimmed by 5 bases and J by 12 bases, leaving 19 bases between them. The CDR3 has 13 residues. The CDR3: CASSQTIQGADTF. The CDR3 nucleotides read TGTGCCAGCAGCCAAACTATACAGGGCGCGGACACCTTC.

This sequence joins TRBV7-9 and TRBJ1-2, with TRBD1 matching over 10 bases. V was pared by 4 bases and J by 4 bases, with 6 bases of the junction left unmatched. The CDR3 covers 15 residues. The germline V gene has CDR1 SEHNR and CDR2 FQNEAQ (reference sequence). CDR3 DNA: TGTGCCAGCAGCTCGGGACAGGGGACCCTCTATGGCTACACCTTC. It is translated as CASSSGQGTLYGYTF.

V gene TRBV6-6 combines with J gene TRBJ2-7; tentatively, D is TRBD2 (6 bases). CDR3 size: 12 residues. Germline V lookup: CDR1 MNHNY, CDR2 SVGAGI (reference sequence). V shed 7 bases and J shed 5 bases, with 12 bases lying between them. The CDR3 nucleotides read TGTGCCAGCACCCCGGGGGTGCACGAGCAGTACTTC. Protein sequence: CASTPGVHEQYF.

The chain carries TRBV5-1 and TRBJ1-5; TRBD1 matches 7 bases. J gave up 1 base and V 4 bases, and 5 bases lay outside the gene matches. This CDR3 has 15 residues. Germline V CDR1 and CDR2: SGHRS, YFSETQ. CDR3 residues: CASSPGQRSNQPQHF. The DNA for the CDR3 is TGCGCCAGCAGCCCGGGACAGCGAAGCAATCAGCCCCAGCATTTT. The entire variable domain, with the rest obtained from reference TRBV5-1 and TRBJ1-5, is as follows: KAGVTQTPRYLIKTRGQQVTLSCSPISGHRSVSWYQQTPGQGLQFLFEYFSETQRNKGNFPGRFSGRQFSNSRSEMNVSTLELGDSALYLCASSPGQRSNQPQHFGDGTRLSIL.

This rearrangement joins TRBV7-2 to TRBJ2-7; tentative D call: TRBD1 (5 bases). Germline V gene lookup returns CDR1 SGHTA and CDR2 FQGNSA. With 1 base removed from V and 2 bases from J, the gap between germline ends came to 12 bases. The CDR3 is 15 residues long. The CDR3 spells CASSLGGPLTYEQYF. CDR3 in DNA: TGTGCCAGCAGCTTAGGGGGCCCTTTGACCTACGAGCAGTACTTC.

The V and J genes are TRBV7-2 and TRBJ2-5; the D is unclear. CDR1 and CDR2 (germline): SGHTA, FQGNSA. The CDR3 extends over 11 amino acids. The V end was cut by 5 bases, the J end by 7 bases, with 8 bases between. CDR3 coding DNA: TGTGCCAGCAGCCGAACGGGGACCCAGTACTTC. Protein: CASSRTGTQYF.